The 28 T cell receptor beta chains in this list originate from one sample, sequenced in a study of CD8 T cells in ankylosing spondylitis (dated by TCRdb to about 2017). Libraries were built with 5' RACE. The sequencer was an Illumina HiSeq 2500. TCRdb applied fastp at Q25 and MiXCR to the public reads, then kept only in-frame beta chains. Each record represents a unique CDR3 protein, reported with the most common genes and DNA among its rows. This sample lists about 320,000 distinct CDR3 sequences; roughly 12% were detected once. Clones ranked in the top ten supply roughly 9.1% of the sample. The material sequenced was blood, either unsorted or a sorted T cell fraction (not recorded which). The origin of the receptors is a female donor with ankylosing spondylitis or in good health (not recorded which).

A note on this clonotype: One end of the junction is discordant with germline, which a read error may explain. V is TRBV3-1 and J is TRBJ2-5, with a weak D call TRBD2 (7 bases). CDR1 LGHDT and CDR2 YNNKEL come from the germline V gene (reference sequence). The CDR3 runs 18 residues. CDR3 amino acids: CASSQVFNGGPKKETQHF. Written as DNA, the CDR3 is TGTGCCAGCAGCCAAGTCTTTAACGGGGGGCCAAAGAAAGAGACCCAGCACTTC.

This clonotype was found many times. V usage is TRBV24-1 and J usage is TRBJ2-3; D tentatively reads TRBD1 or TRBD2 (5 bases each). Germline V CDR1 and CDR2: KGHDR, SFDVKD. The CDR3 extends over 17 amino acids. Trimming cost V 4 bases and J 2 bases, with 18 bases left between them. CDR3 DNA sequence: TGTGCCACCAGTGAGTCAGGGAGCGGCCGATACACAGATACGCAGTATTTT. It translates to CATSESGSGRYTDTQYF.

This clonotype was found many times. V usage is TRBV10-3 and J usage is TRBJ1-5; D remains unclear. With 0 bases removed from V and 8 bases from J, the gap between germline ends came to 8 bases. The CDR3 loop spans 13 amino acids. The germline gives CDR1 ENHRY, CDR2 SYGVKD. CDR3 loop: CAISESLWEPQHF. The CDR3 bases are TGTGCCATCAGTGAGTCGTTGTGGGAGCCCCAGCATTTT.

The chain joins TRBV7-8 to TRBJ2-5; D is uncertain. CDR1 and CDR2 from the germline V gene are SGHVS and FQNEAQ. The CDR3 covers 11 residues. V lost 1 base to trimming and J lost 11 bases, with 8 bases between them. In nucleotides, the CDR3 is TGTGCCAGCAGCTTAGAACGGCAGCAGTACTTC. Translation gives CASSLERQQYF. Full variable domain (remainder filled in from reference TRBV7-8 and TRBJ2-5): GAGVSQSPRYKVAKRGQDVALRCDPISGHVSLFWYQQALGQGPEFLTYFQNEAQLDKSGLPSDRFFAERPEGSVSTLKIQRTQQEDSAVYLCASSLERQQYFGPGTRLLVL.

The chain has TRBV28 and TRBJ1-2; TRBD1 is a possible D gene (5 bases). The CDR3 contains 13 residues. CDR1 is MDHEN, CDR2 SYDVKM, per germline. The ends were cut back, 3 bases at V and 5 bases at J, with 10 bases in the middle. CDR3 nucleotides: TGTGCCAGCAGTTTCGACAGCATATATGGCTACACCTTC. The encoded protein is CASSFDSIYGYTF.

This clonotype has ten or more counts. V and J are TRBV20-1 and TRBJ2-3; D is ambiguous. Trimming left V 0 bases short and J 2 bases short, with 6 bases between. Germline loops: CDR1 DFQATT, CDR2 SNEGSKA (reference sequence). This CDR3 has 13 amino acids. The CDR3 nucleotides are TGCAGTGCTAGAGAGGCCATCACAGATACGCAGTATTTT. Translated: CSAREAITDTQYF.

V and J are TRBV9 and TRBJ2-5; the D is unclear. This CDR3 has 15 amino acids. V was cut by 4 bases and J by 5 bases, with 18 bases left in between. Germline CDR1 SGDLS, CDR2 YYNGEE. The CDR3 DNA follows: TGTGCCAGCAGCCCAGGCGGCGCCATGGTGGAGACCCAGTACTTC. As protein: CASSPGGAMVETQYF.

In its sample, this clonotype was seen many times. In DNA, the CDR3 is TGTGCCACCAGTGCCTTCAGGGCAAGCGGGAGTAGGGCTGAGCAGTTCTTC. Amino acid sequence: CATSAFRASGSRAEQFF. The chain recombines TRBV24-1 with TRBJ2-1; 8 nucleotides agree with TRBD2. CDR1 KGHDR and CDR2 SFDVKD come from the germline V gene. This CDR3 contains 17 residues. Losses at the gene ends were 5 bases for V and 9 bases for J; bases not matched to a gene: 17.

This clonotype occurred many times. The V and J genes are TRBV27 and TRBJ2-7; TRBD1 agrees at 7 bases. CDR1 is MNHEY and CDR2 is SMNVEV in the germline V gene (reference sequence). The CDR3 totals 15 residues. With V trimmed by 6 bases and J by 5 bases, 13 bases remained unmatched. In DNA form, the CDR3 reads TGTGCCAGCAGGCCGCAGTTGGGCAGGGGGAACGAGCAGTACTTC. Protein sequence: CASRPQLGRGNEQYF.

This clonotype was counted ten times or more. The CDR3 loop reads CATSRERASRGQETQYF. The CDR3 DNA reads TGTGCCACCAGCAGAGAAAGGGCTAGTCGAGGACAAGAGACCCAGTACTTC. This chain connects TRBV15 to TRBJ2-5; D unclear. The CDR3 is 17 amino acids. V was pared by 0 bases and J by 2 bases, with 16 bases between. Germline values: CDR1 LNHNV, CDR2 YYDKDF (reference sequence).

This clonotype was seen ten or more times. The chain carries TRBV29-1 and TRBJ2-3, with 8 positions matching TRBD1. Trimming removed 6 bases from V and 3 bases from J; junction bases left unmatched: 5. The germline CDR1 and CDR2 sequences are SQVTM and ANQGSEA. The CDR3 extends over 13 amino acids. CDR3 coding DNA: TGCAGCGTACGGACAGGGCGGACAGATACGCAGTATTTT. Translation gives CSVRTGRTDTQYF.

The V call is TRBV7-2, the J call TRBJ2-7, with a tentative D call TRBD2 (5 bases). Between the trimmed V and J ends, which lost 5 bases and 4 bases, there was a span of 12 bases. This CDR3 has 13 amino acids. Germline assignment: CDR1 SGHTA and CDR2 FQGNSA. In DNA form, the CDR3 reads TGTGCCAGCAGCGCGCCGAGGGAGTACGAGCAGTACTTC. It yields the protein CASSAPREYEQYF.

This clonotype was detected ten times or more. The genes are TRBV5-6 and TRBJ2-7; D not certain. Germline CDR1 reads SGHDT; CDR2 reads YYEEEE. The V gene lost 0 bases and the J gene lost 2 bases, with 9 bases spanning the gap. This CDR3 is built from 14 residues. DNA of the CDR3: TGTGCCAGCAGCTTGGGCAGGAATACCTACGAGCAGTACTTC. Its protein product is CASSLGRNTYEQYF.

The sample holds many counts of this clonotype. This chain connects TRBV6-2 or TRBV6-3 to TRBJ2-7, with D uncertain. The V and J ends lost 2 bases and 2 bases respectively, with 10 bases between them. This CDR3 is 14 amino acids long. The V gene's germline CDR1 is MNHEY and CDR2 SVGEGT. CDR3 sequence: CASSYPPRTYEQYF. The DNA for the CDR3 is TGTGCCAGCAGTTACCCACCTAGGACCTACGAGCAGTACTTC.

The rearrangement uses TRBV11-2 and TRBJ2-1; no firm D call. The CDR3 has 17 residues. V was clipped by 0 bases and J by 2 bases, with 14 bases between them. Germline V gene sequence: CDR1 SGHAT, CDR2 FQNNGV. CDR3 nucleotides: TGTGCCAGCAGCTTAGATTCGGTATTCTTAACCTACAATGAGCAGTTCTTC. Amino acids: CASSLDSVFLTYNEQFF.

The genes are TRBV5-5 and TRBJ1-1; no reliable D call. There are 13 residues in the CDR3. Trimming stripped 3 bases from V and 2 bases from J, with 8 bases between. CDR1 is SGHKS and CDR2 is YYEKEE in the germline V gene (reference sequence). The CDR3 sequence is CASSSKGNTEAFF. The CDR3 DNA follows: TGTGCCAGCAGCTCAAAAGGAAACACTGAAGCTTTCTTT.

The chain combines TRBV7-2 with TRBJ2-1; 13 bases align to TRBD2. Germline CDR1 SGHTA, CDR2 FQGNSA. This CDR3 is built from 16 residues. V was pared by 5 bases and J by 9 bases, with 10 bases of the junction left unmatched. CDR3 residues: CASSLTSGGAPPEQFF. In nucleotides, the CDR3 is TGTGCCAGCAGCCTAACTAGCGGGGGGGCCCCCCCTGAGCAGTTCTTC.

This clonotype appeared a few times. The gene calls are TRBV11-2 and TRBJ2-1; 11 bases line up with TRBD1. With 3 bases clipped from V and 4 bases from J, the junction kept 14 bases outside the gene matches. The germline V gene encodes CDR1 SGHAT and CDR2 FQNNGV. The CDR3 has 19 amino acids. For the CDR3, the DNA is TGTGCCAGCAGCTTTAAGGCTTCTAGGACAGGGGGCGCATACAATGAGCAGTTCTTC. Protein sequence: CASSFKASRTGGAYNEQFF.

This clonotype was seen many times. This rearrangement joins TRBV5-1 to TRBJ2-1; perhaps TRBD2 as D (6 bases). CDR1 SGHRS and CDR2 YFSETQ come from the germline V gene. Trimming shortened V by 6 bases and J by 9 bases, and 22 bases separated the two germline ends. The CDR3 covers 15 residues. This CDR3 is CASTNGPGDHAEQFF. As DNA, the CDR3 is TGCGCCAGCACGAACGGACCGGGAGATCACGCTGAGCAGTTCTTC.

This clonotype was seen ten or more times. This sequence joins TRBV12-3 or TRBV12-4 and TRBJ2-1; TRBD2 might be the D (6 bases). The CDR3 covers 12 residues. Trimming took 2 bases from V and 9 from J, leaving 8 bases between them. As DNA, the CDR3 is TGTGCCAGCAGTTTAACGGGGGTTGAGCAGTTCTTC. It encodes CASSLTGVEQFF.

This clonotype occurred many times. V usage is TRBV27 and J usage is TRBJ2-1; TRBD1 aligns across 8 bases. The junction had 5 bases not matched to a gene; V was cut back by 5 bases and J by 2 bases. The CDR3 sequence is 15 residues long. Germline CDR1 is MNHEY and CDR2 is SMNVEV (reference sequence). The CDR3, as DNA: TGTGCCAGCAGTCGGAAGGACAGGGCCTACAATGAGCAGTTCTTC. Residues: CASSRKDRAYNEQFF.

Here the CDR3 reads CASSFSPNRVSYEQYF. CDR3 sequence (DNA): TGTGCCAGCAGTTTTTCGCCCAACAGGGTTTCCTACGAGCAGTACTTC. The genes are TRBV12-3 or TRBV12-4 and TRBJ2-7, with D maybe TRBD1 (6 bases). Trimming took off 3 bases at V and 1 base at J, with 16 bases between the two ends. The CDR3 contains 16 residues.

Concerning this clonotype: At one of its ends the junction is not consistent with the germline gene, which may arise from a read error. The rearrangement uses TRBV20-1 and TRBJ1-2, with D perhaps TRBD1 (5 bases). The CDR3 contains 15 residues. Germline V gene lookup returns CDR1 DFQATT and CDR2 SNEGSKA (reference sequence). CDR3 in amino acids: CSAREPGPYSPPRLF. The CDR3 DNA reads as TGCAGTGCTAGAGAACCGGGACCTTACTCTCCACCACGGCTTTTC.

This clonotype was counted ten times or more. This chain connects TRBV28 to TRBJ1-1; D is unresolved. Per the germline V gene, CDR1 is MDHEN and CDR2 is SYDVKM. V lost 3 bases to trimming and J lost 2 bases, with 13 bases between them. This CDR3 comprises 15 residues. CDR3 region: CASSFSGYSNTEAFF. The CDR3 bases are TGTGCCAGCAGTTTCAGTGGGTATAGTAACACTGAAGCTTTCTTT.

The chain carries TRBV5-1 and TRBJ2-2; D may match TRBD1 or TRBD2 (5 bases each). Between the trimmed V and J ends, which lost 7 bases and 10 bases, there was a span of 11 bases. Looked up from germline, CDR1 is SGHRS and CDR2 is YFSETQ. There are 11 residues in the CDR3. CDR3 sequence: CASGPGPELFF. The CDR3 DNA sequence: TGCGCCAGCGGCCCGGGGCCGGAGCTGTTTTTT.

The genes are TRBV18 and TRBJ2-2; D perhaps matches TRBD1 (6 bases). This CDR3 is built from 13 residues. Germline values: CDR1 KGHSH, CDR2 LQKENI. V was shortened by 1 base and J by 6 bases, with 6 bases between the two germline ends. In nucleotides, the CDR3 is TGTGCCAGCTCACCACAGGGGGCCGGGGAGCTGTTTTTT. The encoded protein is CASSPQGAGELFF. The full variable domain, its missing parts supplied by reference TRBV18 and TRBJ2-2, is NAGVMQNPRHLVRRRGQEARLRCSPMKGHSHVYWYRQLPEEGLKFMVYLQKENIIDESGMPKERFSAEFPKEGPSILRIQQVVRGDSAAYFCASSPQGAGELFFGEGSRLTVL.

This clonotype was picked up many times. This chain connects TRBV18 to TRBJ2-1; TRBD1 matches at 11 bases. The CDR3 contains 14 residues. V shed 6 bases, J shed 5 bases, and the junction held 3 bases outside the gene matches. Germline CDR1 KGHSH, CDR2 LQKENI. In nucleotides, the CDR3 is TGTGCCAGCTCCCGGGACAGGGGGGACAATGAGCAGTTCTTC. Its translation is CASSRDRGDNEQFF.

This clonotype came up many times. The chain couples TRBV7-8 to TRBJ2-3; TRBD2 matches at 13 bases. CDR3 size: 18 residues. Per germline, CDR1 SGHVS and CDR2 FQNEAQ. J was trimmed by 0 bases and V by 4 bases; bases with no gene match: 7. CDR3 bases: TGTGCCAGCAGCTCTGGGACTAGCGGGACTGCGAGCACAGATACGCAGTATTTT. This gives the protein CASSSGTSGTASTDTQYF.